The 25 T cell receptor beta chains presented below share a single source sample, sequenced in a study of breast tumors, draining lymph nodes, adjacent tissues. TCRdb reprocessed the multiplex PCR reads with MiXCR, giving one entry per CDR3 protein. The data hold about 180,000 distinct CDR3 sequences, with around a third observed a single time. Samples came from axillary lymph nodes draining the breast cancer. The material sequenced was axillary lymph node tissue. All receptors derive from a female donor with breast cancer. Some clones in this sample may be carry-over from other donors' samples.

At least ten counts were recorded for this clonotype. The CDR3 sequence: CASSLGTYKEGEKLFF. The DNA of the CDR3 is TGCGCCAGCAGCTTGGGGACCTACAAGGAGGGGGAAAAACTGTTTTTT. The chain couples TRBV5-1 to TRBJ1-4; D possibly corresponds to TRBD1 (5 bases). Germline CDR1 and CDR2: SGHRS and YFSETQ. Trimming removed 0 bases from V and 8 bases from J, with 17 bases in between. The CDR3 runs 16 residues. Together with reference TRBV5-1 and TRBJ1-4, the CDR3 gives the full variable domain: KAGVTQTPRYLIKTRGQQVTLSCSPISGHRSVSWYQQTPGQGLQFLFEYFSETQRNKGNFPGRFSGRQFSNSRSEMNVSTLELGDSALYLCASSLGTYKEGEKLFFGSGTQLSVL.

The gene calls are TRBV27 and TRBJ2-1; 9 bases line up with TRBD2. The CDR3 spans 16 residues. Germline V lookup: CDR1 MNHEY, CDR2 SMNVEV (reference sequence). The J segment lost 0 bases and the V segment lost 6 bases, leaving 6 bases of the junction unmatched. The CDR3 DNA is TGTGCCAGCAGGACTAGCGGATGGGGCTCCTACAATGAGCAGTTCTTC. Translation gives CASRTSGWGSYNEQFF.

This clonotype was observed many times. This chain links TRBV12-3 or TRBV12-4 with TRBJ2-3, with TRBD2 matching 12 bases. J gave up 4 bases and V 5 bases, and 7 bases lay outside the gene matches. There are 16 residues in the CDR3. The CDR3 DNA sequence: TGTGCCAGCAGTCCTACGCTAGCGGGAGGGGCAGATACGCAGTATTTT. This sequence encodes CASSPTLAGGADTQYF.

This clonotype was detected ten times or more. This chain uses TRBV11-3 with TRBJ2-2, with D perhaps assigned TRBD1 or TRBD2 (5 bases each). CDR3 length: 15 residues. V lost 1 base, J lost 4 bases, and 10 bases lay in between. CDR1 and CDR2 (germline): SGHNT, YENEEA. The CDR3 DNA reads as TGTGCCAGCAGCTTAGGGGGGTCGTCCACCGGGGAGCTGTTTTTT. It encodes CASSLGGSSTGELFF.

In this sample, this clonotype turned up many times. As DNA, the CDR3 is TGCGCCAGCAGTGAGTCGAATTTCGGGGATCAGCCCCAGCATTTT. This codes for CASSESNFGDQPQHF. The chain is built from TRBV10-2 and TRBJ1-5; no clear D gene. Trimming pared 0 bases from V and 5 bases from J, leaving 11 bases between. In germline, CDR1 is WSHSY, CDR2 SAAADI. CDR3 size: 15 residues.

The chain uses TRBV7-9 and TRBJ1-1; tentatively, D is TRBD1 (5 bases). Looked up from germline, CDR1 is SEHNR and CDR2 is FQNEAQ (reference sequence). This CDR3 has 15 amino acids. Between the trimmed V and J ends, which lost 5 bases and 6 bases, there was a span of 19 bases. This CDR3 reads CASSRGADRVPEAFF. In nucleotides, the CDR3 is TGTGCCAGCAGCCGAGGGGCGGACCGAGTCCCTGAAGCTTTCTTT.

This chain uses TRBV25-1 with TRBJ2-1; 10 bases are shared with TRBD2. The trim removed 3 bases at V and 2 bases at J, leaving 4 bases unmatched. Germline V CDR1 and CDR2: MGHDK, SYGVNS. This CDR3 region has 16 residues. CDR3 sequence: CASSDSSGGAYNEQFF. CDR3 DNA sequence: TGTGCCAGCAGTGATTCCAGCGGGGGGGCCTACAATGAGCAGTTCTTC. The variable domain in full, completed from reference TRBV25-1 and TRBJ2-1, reads EADIYQTPRYLVIGTGKKITLECSQTMGHDKMYWYQQDPGMELHLIHYSYGVNSTEKGDLSSESTVSRIRTEHFPLTLESARPSHTSQYLCASSDSSGGAYNEQFFGPGTRLTVL.

This clonotype was counted ten times or more. One end of the junction varies from germline; a read error may be responsible. J is TRBJ2-3 and V is TRBV6-6, with a possible D match to TRBD2 (6 bases). The CDR3 is 16 residues long. CDR1 and CDR2 (germline): MNHNY, SVGAGI (reference sequence). The CDR3 sequence is CASSHSGGGSTDTQYF. The CDR3 DNA follows: TGTGCCAGCAGTCACTCCGGCGGAGGGTCGACAGATACGCAGTATTTT.

This clonotype has just a few counts. This chain uses TRBV6-1 with TRBJ1-2; TRBD1 matches 7 bases. Germline V lookup: CDR1 MNHNS, CDR2 SASEGT. Unmatched junction bases numbered 2, after V lost 1 base and J lost 0 bases. The CDR3 has 15 residues. The CDR3 sequence: CASSEGTGSNYGYTF. Here the CDR3 DNA reads TGTGCCAGCAGTGAAGGGACAGGTTCTAACTATGGCTACACCTTC.

Only a few counts were recorded for this clonotype. The V call is TRBV6-5, the J call TRBJ2-4; 8 positions agree with TRBD1. Germline values: CDR1 MNHEY, CDR2 SVGAGI. The J segment lost 5 bases and the V segment lost 0 bases, leaving 6 bases of the junction unmatched. The length of the CDR3 is 16 residues. For the CDR3, the DNA is TGTGCCAGCAGTTACTCTCCAGGGGGCGTTCAAAACATTCAGTACTTC. Its protein product is CASSYSPGGVQNIQYF.

Concerning this clonotype: A much larger clone differs from this one at a single base, so this may be a read error. The genes are TRBV5-5 and TRBJ1-4; D not certain. The CDR3 has 15 residues. The germline gives CDR1 SGHKS, CDR2 YYEKEE (reference sequence). The CDR3 here is CASSLLRAPPEKLFF. Written as DNA, the CDR3 is TGCGCCAGCAGCCTGCTTAGGGCGCCGCCGGAAAAACTGTTTTTT.

This clonotype has ten or more counts. The chain links TRBV10-3 to TRBJ1-5, with D perhaps TRBD1 (5 bases). V lost 6 bases and J 1 base, leaving 16 bases between the germline ends. Germline V gene lookup returns CDR1 ENHRY and CDR2 SYGVKD. The length of the CDR3 is 16 residues. The CDR3 reads CAISPMGGASNQPQHF. The DNA of the CDR3 is TGTGCCATCAGCCCTATGGGAGGGGCGAGCAATCAGCCCCAGCATTTT.

V gene TRBV13 combines with J gene TRBJ1-5; 11 bases are a match to TRBD1. The germline V gene encodes CDR1 PRHDT and CDR2 FYEKMQ (reference sequence). There are 14 residues in the CDR3. J gave up 5 bases and V 4 bases, and 1 base lay outside the gene matches. Written as DNA, the CDR3 is TGTGCCAGCAGCTGGGGACAGGGGGATCAGCCCCAGCATTTT. This translates into CASSWGQGDQPQHF.

This clonotype was recorded a few times. This sequence may be a read error, since a much larger clone differs from it by one base. This rearrangement joins TRBV12-3 or TRBV12-4 to TRBJ2-7; D unresolved. The CDR3 runs to 13 residues. CDR3 in amino acids: CAGSLNEAYEQYF. CDR3 nucleotides: TGTGCCGGCAGTTTAAACGAGGCCTACGAGCAGTACTTC.

This clonotype was picked up many times. The chain employs TRBV19 and TRBJ2-1, with D possibly TRBD2 on 5 matching bases. In germline, CDR1 is LNHDA, CDR2 SQIVND (reference sequence). V was clipped by 7 bases and J by 8 bases, with 18 bases between them. This CDR3 is built from 14 residues. The CDR3 region is CASKLTAGLDEQFF. In nucleotides, the CDR3 is TGTGCCAGTAAGTTAACCGCCGGACTTGATGAGCAGTTCTTC.

This clonotype was seen many times. This rearrangement joins TRBV19 to TRBJ2-3; D may be TRBD1 (8 bases). This CDR3 is 15 amino acids long. Germline V gene sequence: CDR1 LNHDA, CDR2 SQIVND (reference sequence). The germline V and J ends were trimmed by 4 bases and 3 bases, with 14 bases remaining between them. This chain's CDR3 is CASSRTGGGTDTQYF. The CDR3 coding sequence is TGTGCCAGTAGTAGAACAGGGGGGGGAACAGATACGCAGTATTTT.

This clonotype came up many times. The V call is TRBV4-1, the J call TRBJ2-3, with D unresolved. The CDR3 spans 13 residues. The V end was cut by 3 bases, the J end by 0 bases, with 4 bases between. CDR1 is MGHRA, CDR2 YSYEKL, per germline. The CDR3 protein is CASSQPSTDTQYF. DNA of the CDR3: TGCGCCAGCAGCCAGCCTAGCACAGATACGCAGTATTTT.

At least ten counts were recorded for this clonotype. The V call is TRBV12-3 or TRBV12-4, the J call TRBJ2-1, with a weak D call TRBD2 (7 bases). The germline V and J ends were trimmed by 8 bases and 7 bases, with 18 bases remaining between them. The CDR3 covers 14 residues. The CDR3 region is CASRWGLAENEQFF. CDR3 in DNA: TGTGCCAGCCGCTGGGGGCTAGCGGAGAATGAGCAGTTCTTC.

On this clonotype: It is unclear where the CDR3 begins or ends on the DNA, so no DNA is shown, and the CDR3 is as TCRdb lists it. The rearrangement links TRBV24-1 to TRBJ1-2. The CDR3 is 24 amino acids long, termini counted. Looked up from germline, CDR1 is KGHDR and CDR2 is SFDVKD. CDR3 sequence: CASRASSQETQYFGPASLNYGYTF.

At least ten counts were recorded for this clonotype. The chain links TRBV5-8 to TRBJ2-1, with 8 bases that match TRBD2. V trimming: 1 base; J trimming: 7 bases; junction bases outside the gene matches: 4. In germline, CDR1 is SGHTS, CDR2 YDEGEE. The CDR3 extends over 14 amino acids. The CDR3 reads CASSLNGGRNEQFF. The CDR3 coding sequence is TGTGCCAGCAGCTTGAACGGCGGGAGGAATGAGCAGTTCTTC.

The CDR3 region has the DNA TGTGCCAGCAGCGTTGAAGGCTCCACTGTCCTTGGTGAGCAGTTCTTC. It encodes CASSVEGSTVLGEQFF. The V and J genes are TRBV9 and TRBJ2-1; unclear D gene. The CDR3 runs 16 residues. V shed 2 bases and J shed 9 bases, with 21 bases lying between them. The germline V gene encodes CDR1 SGDLS and CDR2 YYNGEE.

Turning to this clonotype: A much larger clone differs from this one at a single base, so this may be a read error. This chain links TRBV20-1 with TRBJ2-7, with 11 nucleotides matching TRBD2. Trimming at V came to 6 bases and at J to 6 bases, leaving 10 bases not matched to a gene. Per germline, CDR1 DFQATT and CDR2 SNEGSKA (reference sequence). The CDR3 length is 14 residues. CDR3: CSAPGTSGTSEQYF. CDR3 in DNA: TGCAGTGCCCCGGGGACTAGCGGAACCTCCGAGCAGTACTTC.

This clonotype has more than one count but fewer than ten. V is TRBV5-1 and J is TRBJ1-1; possibly TRBD1 for D (5 bases). The CDR3 sequence is 11 residues long. The V end was cut by 0 bases, the J end by 13 bases, with 10 bases between. The germline CDR1 and CDR2 sequences are SGHRS and YFSETQ. The CDR3, as DNA: TGCGCCAGCAGCTTGGGGGGGTATGATTTCTTT. Translation: CASSLGGYDFF.

This clonotype was counted ten times or more. The V and J genes are TRBV7-6 and TRBJ2-2, with D unclear. V lost 5 bases to trimming and J lost 7 bases, with 8 bases between them. Germline assignment: CDR1 SGHVS and CDR2 FNYEAQ. The CDR3 runs 12 residues. The CDR3 DNA sequence: TGTGCCAGCAGCGTGGTCGACGGGGAGCTGTTTTTT. This codes for CASSVVDGELFF.

Notes on this clonotype: A much bigger clone sits one base away, suggesting this may be a read error. This chain uses TRBV9 with TRBJ1-2; possibly TRBD1 for D (6 bases). The germline V gene has CDR1 SGDLS and CDR2 YYNGEE. This CDR3 comprises 15 residues. CDR3 loop: CASTPEGGLPYGSTF. DNA of the CDR3: TGTGCCAGCACCCCAGAGGGGGGATTACCCTATGGCTCCACCTTC.